The 11 T cell receptor beta chains listed next were all sequenced from one sample in a study of Ad26.COV2.S vaccination and SARS-CoV-2 variants. The data were produced by immunoSEQ multiplex PCR, yet TCRdb's version contains in-frame clones alone and is incomplete. The sample shows 250,000 to 300,000 clones, around 87% of them seen only once. Treatment meaning: about 20 received Ad26.COV2.S at low or high dose, single or two shots; 5 received placebo; per-sample allocation not given. Sampling took place 63 days after the first vaccine or placebo injection. The sequencing here drew on peripheral blood, taken in a trial of Ad26.COV2.S vaccine versus placebo. Source of these receptors: a person between 18 and 65 years old who received the Ad26.COV2.S COVID-19 vaccine or a placebo.

This clone was seen only once. The chain links TRBV19 to TRBJ1-6; no clear D. The CDR3 has 12 amino acids. The germline gives CDR1 LNHDA, CDR2 SQIVND (reference sequence). Trimming pared 0 bases from V and 8 bases from J, leaving 2 bases between. The CDR3 sequence: CASSIDDSPLHF. Written as DNA, the CDR3 is TGTGCCAGTAGTATAGACGATTCACCCCTCCACTTT.

CDR3 amino acids: CASSNYRPYEQYF. In nucleotides, the CDR3 is TGTGCCAGCAGTAATTACCGCCCCTACGAGCAGTACTTC. The chain couples TRBV6-2 or TRBV6-3 to TRBJ2-7; D not resolved. The V gene's germline CDR1 is MNHEY and CDR2 SVGEGT. Trimming left V 5 bases short and J 2 bases short, with 10 bases between. The CDR3 has 13 amino acids.

The chain is built from TRBV12-3 or TRBV12-4 and TRBJ1-2; D might be TRBD1 (5 bases). Trimming stripped 3 bases from V and 4 bases from J, with 9 bases between. This CDR3 has 13 residues. CDR3 DNA sequence: TGTGCCAGCAGTTTTAGGGGTGGCTATGGCTACACCTTC. Translated, it gives CASSFRGGYGYTF.

The chain links TRBV29-1 to TRBJ2-7; D remains ambiguous. Germline loops: CDR1 SQVTM, CDR2 ANQGSEA. V gave up 6 bases and J gave up 2 bases, with 8 bases separating them. There are 11 residues in the CDR3. The CDR3 region has the DNA TGCAGCGTGAGCCCTCCCTACGAGCAGTACTTC. As protein: CSVSPPYEQYF.

This clone was counted a few times. The V gene is TRBV7-9, the J gene TRBJ1-3; a possible D gene is TRBD1 (5 bases). V lost 5 bases and J lost 0, with 14 bases in between. CDR3 length equals 16 residues. Looked up from germline, CDR1 is SEHNR and CDR2 is FQNEAQ (reference sequence). The CDR3 DNA follows: TGTGCCAGCAGCCCCAGCTCAGGGTTCTCTGGAAACACCATATATTTT. This gives the protein CASSPSSGFSGNTIYF.

The chain uses TRBV30 and TRBJ2-7, with TRBD2 identical over 11 bases. The V segment lost 3 bases and the J segment 1 base; nucleotides outside the gene matches: 5. This CDR3 contains 15 residues. In germline, CDR1 is GTSNPN, CDR2 SVGIG (reference sequence). CDR3 in amino acids: CAWRLLAGASYEQYF. CDR3 DNA sequence: TGTGCCTGGAGACTACTAGCGGGGGCTTCCTACGAGCAGTACTTC.

The genes are TRBV29-1 and TRBJ1-2; no clear D. V was trimmed by 7 bases and J by 2 bases, leaving 11 bases between them. The germline CDR1 and CDR2 sequences are SQVTM and ANQGSEA. The CDR3 runs 12 residues. CDR3 loop: CSARRENYGYTF. CDR3 nucleotides: TGCAGCGCCCGACGGGAGAACTATGGCTACACCTTC.

DNA of the CDR3: TGTGCCAGCAGCCTACTTCCAGCGGGGGGGTCTGGTACAGATACGCAGTATTTT. Encoded protein: CASSLLPAGGSGTDTQYF. V gene TRBV7-9 combines with J gene TRBJ2-3; 10 positions match TRBD2. V gave up 5 bases and J gave up 3 bases; unmatched junction bases: 14. This CDR3 comprises 18 residues. Germline CDR1 reads SEHNR; CDR2 reads FQNEAQ (reference sequence).

This rearrangement joins TRBV9 to TRBJ2-1, with D possibly being TRBD1 (5 bases). Between the trimmed V and J ends, which lost 3 bases and 3 bases, there was a span of 25 bases. CDR1 SGDLS and CDR2 YYNGEE come from the germline V gene. The CDR3 loop spans 19 amino acids. The CDR3 coding sequence is TGTGCCAGCAGCGCCAGAACCCAAAGGGGCCGATCCGGCTACAATGAGCAGTTCTTC. Amino acids: CASSARTQRGRSGYNEQFF.

The chain recombines TRBV15 with TRBJ1-2; tentatively, D is TRBD1 (6 bases). The V gene's germline CDR1 is LNHNV and CDR2 YYDKDF (reference sequence). Trimming shortened V by 5 bases and J by 2 bases, and 12 bases separated the two germline ends. CDR3 length equals 14 residues. The CDR3 reads CATSPPTGNYGYTF. The CDR3 region has the DNA TGTGCCACCAGCCCACCGACAGGAAACTATGGCTACACCTTC.

The chain employs TRBV7-6 and TRBJ2-3, with TRBD2 matching over 10 bases. The CDR3 spans 21 residues. J was trimmed by 0 bases and V by 1 base; bases with no gene match: 16. Looked up from germline, CDR1 is SGHVS and CDR2 is FNYEAQ. The chain's CDR3 is CASSLDLGAAGGGPSTDTQYF. The CDR3 DNA sequence: TGTGCCAGCAGCTTAGATCTTGGAGCAGCGGGGGGGGGACCTAGCACAGATACGCAGTATTTT.